This T cell receptor (beta chain) was found in a study of shared clonotypes between healthy human individuals. Assay runs were performed at deep level. Genomic DNA from each subset was divided evenly over several immunoSEQ plates. Every unsorted PBMC PCR replicate was loaded with about 290 ng DNA, tens of thousands of T cell genomes. The data were produced by immunoSEQ multiplex PCR, yet TCRdb's version contains in-frame clones alone and is incomplete. The sample lists about 450,000 clones; around 79% were seen once. The V gene's germline CDR1 is MNHEY and CDR2 SMNVEV (reference sequence). V was pared by 2 bases and J by 2 bases, with 9 bases between. The CDR3 totals 15 residues.

Sequenced: PBMCs. The chain has TRBV27 and TRBJ2-2; tentative D call: TRBD1 (6 bases). This TCR derives from a woman in her forties in good health. Some clones in this sample may be carry-over from other donors' samples. CDR3 in DNA: TGTGCCAGCAGTTTACAAGGGGGAAACACCGGGGAGCTGTTTTTT. Translated, it gives CASSLQGGNTGELFF.